This T cell receptor (beta chain) is drawn from a study of CD8+CD57+ T cells in acquired aplastic anemia. Only patients with CD8+CD57+ cell expansion on flow cytometry were chosen for sequencing. The diagnosis in all patients was severe acquired aplastic anemia. There are 14 residues in the CDR3. V was shortened by 1 base and J by 3 bases, with 10 bases between the two germline ends. Germline lookup yields CDR1 SEHNR and CDR2 FQNEAQ (reference sequence). General observations from the study: Statistical testing detected no significant gap in CD8+ Simpson's diversity between patients and controls.

This clonotype was found many times. The antigen is undetermined. The study profiled TCR beta VDJ and CDR3 using genomic DNA as template. Each CDR3 protein gets one entry after TCRdb re-called the reads with MiXCR. Seen here are roughly 98,000 distinct CDR3 sequences, around two thirds observed once, and the top ten hold 55% to 65%. The genes are TRBV7-9 and TRBJ2-7; maybe TRBD1 (5 bases). The sequencing input was sorted CD4+, CD8+, or CD8+CD57+ T cells (not recorded which) from PBMCs. The receptor's source is a human donor with aplastic anemia. The CDR3 reads CASSLGQQNYEQYF. CDR3 DNA sequence: TGTGCCAGCAGCTTAGGACAGCAAAACTACGAGCAGTACTTC.